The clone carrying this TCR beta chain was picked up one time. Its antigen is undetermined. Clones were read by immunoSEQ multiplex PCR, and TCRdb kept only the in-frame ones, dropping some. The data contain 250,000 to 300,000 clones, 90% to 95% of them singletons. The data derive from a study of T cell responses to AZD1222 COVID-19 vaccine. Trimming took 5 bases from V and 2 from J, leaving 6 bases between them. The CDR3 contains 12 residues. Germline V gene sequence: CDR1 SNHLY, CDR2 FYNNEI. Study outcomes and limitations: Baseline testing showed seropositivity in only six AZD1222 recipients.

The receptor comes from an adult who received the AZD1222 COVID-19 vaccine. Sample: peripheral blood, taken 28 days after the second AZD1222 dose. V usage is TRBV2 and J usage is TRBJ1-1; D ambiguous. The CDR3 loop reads CASSPHNTEAFF. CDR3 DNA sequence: TGTGCCAGCAGTCCCCATAACACTGAAGCTTTCTTT.